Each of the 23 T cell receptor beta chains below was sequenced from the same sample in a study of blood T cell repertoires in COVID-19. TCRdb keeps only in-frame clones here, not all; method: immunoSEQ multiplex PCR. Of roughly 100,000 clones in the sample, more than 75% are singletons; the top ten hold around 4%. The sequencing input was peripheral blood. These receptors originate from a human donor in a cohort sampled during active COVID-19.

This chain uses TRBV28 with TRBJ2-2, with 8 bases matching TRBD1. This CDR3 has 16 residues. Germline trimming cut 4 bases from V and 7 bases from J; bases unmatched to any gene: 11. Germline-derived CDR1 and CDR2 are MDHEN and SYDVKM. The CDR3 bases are TGTGCCAGCAGTTCGCAATACCAGGGGGCTGGCGGGGAGCTGTTTTTT. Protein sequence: CASSSQYQGAGGELFF.

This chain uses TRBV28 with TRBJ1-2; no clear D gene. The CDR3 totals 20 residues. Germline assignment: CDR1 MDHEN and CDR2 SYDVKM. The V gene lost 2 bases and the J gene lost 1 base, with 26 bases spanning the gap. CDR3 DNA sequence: TGTGCCAGCAGTTTAGACATGCTTTATTGGGCAGGCTACTTTAACTATGGCTACACCTTC. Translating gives CASSLDMLYWAGYFNYGYTF.

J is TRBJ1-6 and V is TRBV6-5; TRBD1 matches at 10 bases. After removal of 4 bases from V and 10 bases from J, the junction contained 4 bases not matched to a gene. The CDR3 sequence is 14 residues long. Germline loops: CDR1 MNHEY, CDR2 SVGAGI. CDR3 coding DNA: TGTGCCAGCAGTTCGGGACAGGGGCAATCACCCCTCCACTTT. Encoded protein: CASSSGQGQSPLHF.

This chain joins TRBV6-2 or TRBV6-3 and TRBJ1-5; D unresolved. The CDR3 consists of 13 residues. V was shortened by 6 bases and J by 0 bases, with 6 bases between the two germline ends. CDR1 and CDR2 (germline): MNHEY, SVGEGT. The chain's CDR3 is CASSPYSNQPQHF. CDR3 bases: TGTGCCAGCAGCCCATATAGCAATCAGCCCCAGCATTTT.

The CDR3 here is CASSLGAGGYQPQHF. CDR3 coding DNA: TGTGCCAGCAGCTTAGGGGCAGGGGGCTATCAGCCCCAGCATTTT. V and J are TRBV7-9 and TRBJ1-5; 8 bases align to TRBD1. V trimming: 1 base; J trimming: 5 bases; junction bases outside the gene matches: 4. The germline V gene encodes CDR1 SEHNR and CDR2 FQNEAQ (reference sequence). The CDR3 has 15 amino acids.

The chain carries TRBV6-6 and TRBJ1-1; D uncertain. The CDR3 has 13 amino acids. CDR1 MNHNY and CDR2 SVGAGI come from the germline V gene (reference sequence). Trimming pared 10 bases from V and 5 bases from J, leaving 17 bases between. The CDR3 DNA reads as TGTGCCACCGTCCGGGGTAGAGGAACTGAAGCTTTCTTT. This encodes CATVRGRGTEAFF.

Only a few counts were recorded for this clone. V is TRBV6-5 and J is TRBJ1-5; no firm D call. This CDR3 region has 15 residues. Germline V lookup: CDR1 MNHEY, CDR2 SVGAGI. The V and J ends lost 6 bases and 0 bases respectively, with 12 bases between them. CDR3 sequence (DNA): TGTGCCAGCAGGTCTCAGATACATAGCAATCAGCCCCAGCATTTT. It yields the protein CASRSQIHSNQPQHF.

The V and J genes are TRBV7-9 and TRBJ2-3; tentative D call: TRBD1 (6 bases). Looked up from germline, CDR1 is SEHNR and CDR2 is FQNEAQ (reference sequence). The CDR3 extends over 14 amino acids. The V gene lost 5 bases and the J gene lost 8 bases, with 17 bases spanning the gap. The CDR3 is CASSRRTVVGTQYF. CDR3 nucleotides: TGTGCCAGCAGCAGACGGACAGTAGTTGGTACGCAGTATTTT.

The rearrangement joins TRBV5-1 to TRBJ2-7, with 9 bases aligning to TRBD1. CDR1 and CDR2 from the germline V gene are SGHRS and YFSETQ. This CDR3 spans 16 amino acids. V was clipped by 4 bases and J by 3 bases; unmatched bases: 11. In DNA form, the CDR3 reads TGCGCCAGCAGCACCGTGACAGGGGGGATAATCTACGAGCAGTACTTC. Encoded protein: CASSTVTGGIIYEQYF. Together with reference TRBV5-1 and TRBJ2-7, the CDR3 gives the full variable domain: KAGVTQTPRYLIKTRGQQVTLSCSPISGHRSVSWYQQTPGQGLQFLFEYFSETQRNKGNFPGRFSGRQFSNSRSEMNVSTLELGDSALYLCASSTVTGGIIYEQYFGPGTRLTVT.

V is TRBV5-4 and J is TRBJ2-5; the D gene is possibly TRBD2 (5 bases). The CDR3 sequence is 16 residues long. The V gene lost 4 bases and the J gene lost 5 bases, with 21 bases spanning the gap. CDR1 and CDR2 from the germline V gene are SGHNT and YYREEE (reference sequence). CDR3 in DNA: TGTGCCAGCAGCCAGGTTGCGGCAGGCCGGGATGAGACCCAGTACTTC. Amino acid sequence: CASSQVAAGRDETQYF.

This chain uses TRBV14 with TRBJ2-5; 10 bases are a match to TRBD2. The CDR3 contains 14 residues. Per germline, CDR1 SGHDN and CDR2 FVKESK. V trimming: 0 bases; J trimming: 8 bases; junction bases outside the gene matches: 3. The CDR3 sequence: CASSQDSSGSTQYF. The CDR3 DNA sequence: TGTGCCAGCAGCCAAGATTCTAGCGGGAGTACCCAGTACTTC. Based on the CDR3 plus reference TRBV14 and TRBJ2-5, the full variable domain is EAGVTQFPSHSVIEKGQTVTLRCDPISGHDNLYWYRRVMGKEIKFLLHFVKESKQDESGMPNNRFLAERTGGTYSTLKVQPAELEDSGVYFCASSQDSSGSTQYFGPGTRLLVL.

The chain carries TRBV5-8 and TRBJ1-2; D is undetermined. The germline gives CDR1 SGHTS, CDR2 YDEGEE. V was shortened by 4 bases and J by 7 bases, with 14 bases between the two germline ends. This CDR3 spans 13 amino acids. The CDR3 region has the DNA TGTGCCAGCAGCCGCGGAATAGGAGGTGGCTACACCTTC. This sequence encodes CASSRGIGGGYTF.

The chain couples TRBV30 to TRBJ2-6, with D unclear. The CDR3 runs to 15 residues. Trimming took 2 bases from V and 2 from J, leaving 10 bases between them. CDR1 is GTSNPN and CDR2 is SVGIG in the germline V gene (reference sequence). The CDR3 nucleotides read TGTGCCTGGAGTCCCCTAACAGCTGGGGCCAACGTCCTGACTTTC. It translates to CAWSPLTAGANVLTF.

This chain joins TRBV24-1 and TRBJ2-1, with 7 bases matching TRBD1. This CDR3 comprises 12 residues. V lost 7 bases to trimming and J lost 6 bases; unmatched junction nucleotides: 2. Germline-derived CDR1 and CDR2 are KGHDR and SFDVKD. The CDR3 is CATRGDSNEQFF. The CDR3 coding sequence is TGTGCCACCAGGGGGGACAGCAATGAGCAGTTCTTC.

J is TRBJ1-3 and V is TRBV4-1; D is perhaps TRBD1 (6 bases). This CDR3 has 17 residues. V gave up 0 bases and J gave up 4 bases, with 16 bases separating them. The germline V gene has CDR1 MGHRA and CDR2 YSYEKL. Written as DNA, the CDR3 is TGCGCCAGCAGCCAAGATTGGGACACCCCGGGAGGAAACACCATATATTTT. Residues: CASSQDWDTPGGNTIYF.

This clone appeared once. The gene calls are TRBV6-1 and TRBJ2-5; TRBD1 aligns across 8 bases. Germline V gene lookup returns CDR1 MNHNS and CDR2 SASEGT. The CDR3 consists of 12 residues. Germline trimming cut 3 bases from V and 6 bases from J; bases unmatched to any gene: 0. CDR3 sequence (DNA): TGTGCCAGCAGTGACAGGGGGCAGACCCAGTACTTC. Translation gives CASSDRGQTQYF.

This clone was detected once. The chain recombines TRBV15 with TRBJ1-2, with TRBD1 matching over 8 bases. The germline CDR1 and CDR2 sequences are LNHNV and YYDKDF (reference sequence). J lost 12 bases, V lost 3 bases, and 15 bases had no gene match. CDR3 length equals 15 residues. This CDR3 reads CATSRALGGQVAHTF. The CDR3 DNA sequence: TGTGCCACCAGCAGGGCCTTGGGGGGACAGGTCGCCCACACCTTC.

The CDR3 DNA reads TGTGCCAGCAGCTTAGGGGCAGGGGGCGGACGGCAAGAGACCCAGTACTTC. Amino acid sequence: CASSLGAGGGRQETQYF. The J gene is TRBJ2-5, the V gene TRBV7-9; TRBD1 matches 8 bases. The trim removed 1 base at V and 2 bases at J, leaving 9 bases unmatched. The CDR3 has 17 amino acids. Germline values: CDR1 SEHNR, CDR2 FQNEAQ (reference sequence).

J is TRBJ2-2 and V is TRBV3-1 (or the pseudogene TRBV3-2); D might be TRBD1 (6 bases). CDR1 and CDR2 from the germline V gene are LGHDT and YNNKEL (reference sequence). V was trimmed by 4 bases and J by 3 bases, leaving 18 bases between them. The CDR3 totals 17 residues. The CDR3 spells CASSLTGQSTDTGELFF. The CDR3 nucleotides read TGTGCCAGCAGCCTTACCGGACAGTCAACGGACACCGGGGAGCTGTTTTTT.

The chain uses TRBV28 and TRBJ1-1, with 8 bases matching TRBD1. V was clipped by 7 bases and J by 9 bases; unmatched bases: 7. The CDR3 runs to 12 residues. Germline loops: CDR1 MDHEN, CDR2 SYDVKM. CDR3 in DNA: TGTGCCAGCACAATGACAGGGGCGCAAGCTTTCTTT. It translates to CASTMTGAQAFF.

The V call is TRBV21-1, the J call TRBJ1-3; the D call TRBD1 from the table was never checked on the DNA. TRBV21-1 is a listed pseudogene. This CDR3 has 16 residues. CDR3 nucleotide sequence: TGTGCCAGCAGCAAAGCCGACAGTTCCTCTGGAAACACCATATATTTT. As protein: CASSKADSSSGNTIYF.

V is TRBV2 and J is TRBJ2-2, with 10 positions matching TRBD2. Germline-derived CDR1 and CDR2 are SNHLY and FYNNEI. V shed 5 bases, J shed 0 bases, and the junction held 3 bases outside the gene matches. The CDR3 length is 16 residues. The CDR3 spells CASSPSGGANTGELFF. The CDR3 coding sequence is TGTGCCAGCAGTCCGAGCGGGGGGGCGAACACCGGGGAGCTGTTTTTT.

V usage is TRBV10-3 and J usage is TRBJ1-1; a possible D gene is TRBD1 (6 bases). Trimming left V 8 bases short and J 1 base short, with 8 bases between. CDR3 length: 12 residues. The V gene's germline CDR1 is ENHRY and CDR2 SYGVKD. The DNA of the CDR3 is TGTGCCATCGGACAGACGAACACTGAAGCTTTCTTT. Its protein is CAIGQTNTEAFF.